A single sample gave rise to the 7 T cell receptor beta chains below, sequenced in a study of cytomegalovirus exposure and HLA in healthy donors. This PCR relied on a set of 60 Vbeta primers and 13 Jbeta primers. The table came from immunoSEQ multiplex PCR; TCRdb's copy has only in-frame clones and leaves some out. This table has approximately 140,000 clones, approximately 72% appearing once. Material: PBMCs. These receptors originate from a woman aged 55-70 years in good health and CMV-seronegative.

J is TRBJ1-1 and V is TRBV6-5; 7 bases fit TRBD1. With 7 bases clipped from V and 1 base from J, the junction kept 9 bases outside the gene matches. There are 15 residues in the CDR3. Germline V gene sequence: CDR1 MNHEY, CDR2 SVGAGI. This chain's CDR3 is CASTPLGGANTEAFF. The CDR3 coding sequence is TGTGCCAGCACCCCCTTAGGGGGCGCGAACACTGAAGCTTTCTTT.

This clone has just one count. The V gene is TRBV10-3, the J gene TRBJ2-1; unclear D gene. Trimming took off 0 bases at V and 12 bases at J, with 15 bases between the two ends. Germline loops: CDR1 ENHRY, CDR2 SYGVKD. The CDR3 extends over 14 amino acids. CDR3 in amino acids: CAISESSASGGQFF. The CDR3 region has the DNA TGTGCCATCAGTGAGTCTTCCGCTTCAGGTGGGCAGTTCTTC.

This clone was picked up one time. The chain uses TRBV5-1 and TRBJ2-5; 10 nucleotides align to TRBD2. CDR1 and CDR2 (germline): SGHRS, YFSETQ. This CDR3 has 16 residues. V trimming: 1 base; J trimming: 5 bases; junction bases outside the gene matches: 8. CDR3 bases: TGCGCCAGCAGCTTGCTTAGCGGGGGGCCCGGGGAGACCCAGTACTTC. Its translation: CASSLLSGGPGETQYF.

The V call is TRBV19, the J call TRBJ1-6, with a weak D call TRBD1 (5 bases). CDR3 length: 15 amino acids. V was pared by 1 base and J by 8 bases, with 12 bases between. Germline values: CDR1 LNHDA, CDR2 SQIVND (reference sequence). The CDR3 DNA sequence: TGTGCCAGTAGTATAGGGGGCGTCTTTGATTCACCCCTCCACTTT. Its translation: CASSIGGVFDSPLHF. The entire variable domain, with the rest obtained from reference TRBV19 and TRBJ1-6, is as follows: DGGITQSPKYLFRKEGQNVTLSCEQNLNHDAMYWYRQDPGQGLRLIYYSQIVNDFQKGDIAEGYSVSREKKESFPLTVTSAQKNPTAFYLCASSIGGVFDSPLHFGNGTRLTVT.

Comments on this clone: The junction shows a germline mismatch at one end, possibly a read error. The chain links TRBV5-6 to TRBJ2-1, with D perhaps TRBD2 (6 bases). Germline values: CDR1 SGHDT, CDR2 YYEEEE. The CDR3 loop spans 14 amino acids. The CDR3 DNA reads TGTGCCGGCAGCTTGCTCGGGGGTCCGAATGAGCAGTTCTTC. Encoded protein: CAGSLLGGPNEQFF.

CDR3 bases: TGTGCCAGTTCCCCCACAGGGTCGGTCACCGGGGAGCTGTTTTTT. This sequence encodes CASSPTGSVTGELFF. The chain is built from TRBV2 and TRBJ2-2; tentatively, D is TRBD1 (6 bases). Germline assignment: CDR1 SNHLY and CDR2 FYNNEI. The CDR3 covers 15 residues. Trimming left V 9 bases short and J 4 bases short, with 18 bases between.

This clone is a singleton in its sample. CDR3 in DNA: TGTGCCATCAGTGAGTCGGAAGGACTAGCGGGGCCGGAGGAGCAGTACTTC. Its translation is CAISESEGLAGPEEQYF. The J gene is TRBJ2-5, the V gene TRBV10-3; 12 bases are a match to TRBD2. Germline lookup yields CDR1 ENHRY and CDR2 SYGVKD. This CDR3 has 17 amino acids. V trimming: 0 bases; J trimming: 11 bases; junction bases outside the gene matches: 13.